The sequence of this TCR beta chain was determined in a study of T-cell reconstitution after alpha-beta-depleted transplantation in children (dated by TCRdb to 2016 to 2017). The study in broad terms: The study quantitatively tracked T-cell immune reconstitution after TCRalphabeta/CD19-depleted allogeneic hematopoietic cell transplantation in children using TCR repertoire profiling.

In this sample, this clonotype turned up many times. Its antigen is still unknown. Per-base qualities were not stored, and no clone one base away is much larger. The method behind the library was PCR. Sequenced using an Illumina HiSeq 2500. TCR library preparation used molecular barcoding, with unique molecular identifiers applied to normalize quantification of the TCRbeta repertoire. TCRdb applied fastp at Q25 and MiXCR to the public reads, then kept only in-frame beta chains. Rows with one shared CDR3 protein collapse into an entry with the most common genes and DNA. Within this sample are 110,000 or so distinct CDR3 sequences, with approximately 6.9% of them counted one time only. The ten largest clones take up 20% to 25% of the sample. The CDR3, cysteine through phenylalanine, is 14 amino acids long. Only the CDR3 DNA stays, 42 bases, in frame from base 1. The junction carries 10 bases between V and J, which are trimmed by 5 bases and 2 bases respectively.

Study-wide conclusions, independent of this receptor: The frequencies of hyperexpanded clones fell over the following months, and after one year, T-cell counts and TCRbeta diversity were mostly attributed to newly produced T cells. In some patients, the high TCRbeta diversity seen at day 60 was put down to recipient T cells and intrathymic progenitors that had survived conditioning. The apparently early alphabetaT-cell count recovery about two months after transplant was reportedly dependent on only several hundred rapidly expanded clones derived from non-depleted graft cells.

Taken with the paper, the label for treatment or condition translates to: allogeneic hematopoietic cell transplantation with graft depleted of TCRalphabeta T cells and CD19 B cells. The children who served as transplant recipients had been given grafts of TCRalphabeta/CD19-depleted allogeneic hematopoietic cells. The source is a male patient aged 2-9 years who had a stem cell transplant for acute lymphoblastic leukemia, so the T cells may come from the graft donor. The sequencing used PBMCs, mostly from graft donor cells, collected 360 days after TCRalphabeta/CD19-depleted stem cell transplant. Rearrangement joined TRBV12-3 or TRBV12-4 to TRBJ2-4; there is no confident call for the D gene. The CDR3 region: CASSDGETKNIQYF. The nucleotide sequence reads as follows: TGTGCCAGCAGTGACGGAGAAACCAAAAACATTCAGTACTTC.